The 7 T cell receptor beta chains below come from one sample, sequenced in a study of control samples from healthy donors and cancer patients. Using immunoSEQ multiplex PCR, the repertoire was profiled, and TCRdb retains in-frame clones only, with some absent. Counted here are 150,000 or so clones, 80% to 95% occurring once; the ten biggest clones make up 5.5%. The sequenced material came from blood. These receptors were taken from a man aged 18 to 30 in good health.

The chain is built from TRBV11-1 and TRBJ2-2; no reliable D call. V was shortened by 5 bases and J by 5 bases, with 9 bases between the two germline ends. The CDR3 runs 13 residues. CDR1 and CDR2 from the germline V gene are SGHAT and FQDESV (reference sequence). CDR3 coding DNA: TGTGCCAGCAGCCCCCCGGGTACCGGGGAGCTGTTTTTT. Amino acid sequence: CASSPPGTGELFF.

This sequence joins TRBV29-1 and TRBJ1-5, with D hard to call. Per germline, CDR1 SQVTM and CDR2 ANQGSEA. The length of the CDR3 is 14 residues. Trimming shortened V by 5 bases and J by 1 base, and 12 bases separated the two germline ends. The CDR3 nucleotides read TGCAGCGTTCGGTATAGAGGGAGCAATCAGCCCCAGCATTTT. Translated: CSVRYRGSNQPQHF.

In the case of this clone: The same CDR3 is also encoded by other DNA sequences in this sample. V gene TRBV9 combines with J gene TRBJ1-2, with D uncertain. Germline V gene lookup returns CDR1 SGDLS and CDR2 YYNGEE. This CDR3 region has 13 residues. The ends were cut back, 0 bases at V and 2 bases at J, with 5 bases in the middle. DNA of the CDR3: TGTGCCAGCAGCGTAGACAGCAACTATGGCTACACCTTC. Protein: CASSVDSNYGYTF.

The gene calls are TRBV5-1 and TRBJ1-6, with D possibly TRBD1 on 6 matching bases. CDR3 length: 17 amino acids. Germline V gene data show CDR1 as SGHRS and CDR2 as YFSETQ. Deletions cut 0 bases from V and 7 bases from J, with 17 bases between. CDR3 loop: CASSLGPREGDNSPLHF. In DNA, the CDR3 is TGCGCCAGCAGCTTGGGGCCCAGGGAGGGGGACAATTCACCCCTCCACTTT.

This clone was picked up one time. The gene calls are TRBV9 and TRBJ1-4; 12 nucleotides agree with TRBD1. Germline V gene data show CDR1 as SGDLS and CDR2 as YYNGEE. The CDR3 covers 18 residues. V shed 5 bases and J 4 bases; nucleotides not matched to a gene: 12. The CDR3 sequence is CASSRTGQGARGNEKLFF. The CDR3 DNA sequence: TGTGCCAGCAGTCGGACGGGACAGGGGGCTCGAGGTAATGAAAAACTGTTTTTT.

V and J are TRBV7-2 and TRBJ2-1, with 7 bases aligning to TRBD2. Germline trimming cut 5 bases from V and 12 bases from J; bases unmatched to any gene: 16. This CDR3 has 15 amino acids. The germline V gene encodes CDR1 SGHTA and CDR2 FQGNSA. CDR3 sequence: CASSPRAIMPGGQFF. DNA of the CDR3: TGTGCCAGCAGCCCAAGGGCTATAATGCCGGGGGGGCAGTTCTTC.

The chain employs TRBV7-3 and TRBJ2-5; D may be TRBD1 (5 bases). This CDR3 is 15 amino acids long. V was cut by 3 bases and J by 1 base, with 12 bases left in between. Germline V gene sequence: CDR1 SGHTA, CDR2 FQGTGA. CDR3 nucleotide sequence: TGTGCCAGCAGCTTTCAGGGTTCACCCCAAGAGACCCAGTACTTC. Residues: CASSFQGSPQETQYF.